The 32 T cell receptor beta chains in this list originate from one sample, sequenced in a study of blood T cell repertoires in COVID-19. The table came from immunoSEQ multiplex PCR; TCRdb's copy has only in-frame clones and leaves some out. The sample includes 130,000 to 150,000 clones, 84% of them seen just once. What was sequenced was peripheral blood. The receptors originated from a human donor in a cohort sampled during active COVID-19.

The rearrangement links TRBV28 to TRBJ1-4, with TRBD1 matching over 7 bases. Germline CDR1 reads MDHEN; CDR2 reads SYDVKM. The CDR3 totals 14 residues. V shed 6 bases, J shed 8 bases, and the junction held 9 bases outside the gene matches. The CDR3 DNA reads as TGTGCCAGCAGGGGACAGTTGGGGGACGAAAAACTGTTTTTT. Translating it yields CASRGQLGDEKLFF.

In this sample, this clone turned up a few times. The genes are TRBV6-6 and TRBJ2-2; D is unclear. Germline lookup yields CDR1 MNHNY and CDR2 SVGAGI (reference sequence). This CDR3 spans 13 amino acids. V dropped 3 bases and J dropped 7 bases, with 9 bases sitting between them. CDR3 DNA sequence: TGTGCCAGCAGTTATGGGCGAGACGGGGAGCTGTTTTTT. Protein product: CASSYGRDGELFF.

V is TRBV9 and J is TRBJ1-2; possible D gene TRBD1, 5 bases. Germline V lookup: CDR1 SGDLS, CDR2 YYNGEE. V lost 0 bases and J 4 bases, leaving 10 bases between the germline ends. The CDR3 extends over 14 amino acids. The CDR3 region has the DNA TGTGCCAGCAGCGTAGAGTCAAGGGGCTATGGCTACACCTTC. Protein sequence: CASSVESRGYGYTF.

Only one count was recorded for this clone. The chain uses TRBV5-4 and TRBJ2-5; TRBD2 is a possible D gene (6 bases). This CDR3 comprises 14 residues. Trimming stripped 4 bases from V and 2 bases from J, with 12 bases between. In germline, CDR1 is SGHNT, CDR2 YYREEE (reference sequence). The CDR3 nucleotides are TGTGCCAGCAGCCCCGTAGCGGAACAAGAGACCCAGTACTTC. This codes for CASSPVAEQETQYF. Full variable domain (rest looked up from reference TRBV5-4 and TRBJ2-5): ETGVTQSPTHLIKTRGQQVTLRCSSQSGHNTVSWYQQALGQGPQFIFQYYREEENGRGNFPPRFSGLQFPNYSSELNVNALELDDSALYLCASSPVAEQETQYFGPGTRLLVL.

This chain uses TRBV6-2 or TRBV6-3 with TRBJ1-6, with TRBD1 matching over 7 bases. The V and J ends lost 0 bases and 0 bases, in that order; junction bases with no gene match: 8. There are 19 residues in the CDR3. Per the germline V gene, CDR1 is MNHEY and CDR2 is SVGEGT. CDR3 bases: TGTGCCAGCAGTTACTCGACGGTACAGGGGAGCTCCTATAATTCACCCCTCCACTTT. Amino acids: CASSYSTVQGSSYNSPLHF.

This clone was seen just once. The chain carries TRBV5-1 and TRBJ1-2; D call uncertain. The CDR3 has 15 amino acids. With 0 bases removed from V and 3 bases from J, the gap between germline ends came to 12 bases. CDR1 and CDR2 (germline): SGHRS, YFSETQ. In DNA form, the CDR3 reads TGCGCCAGCAGCTTGGCCCCCCGGAGGGACTATGGCTACACCTTC. This codes for CASSLAPRRDYGYTF.

CDR3 in amino acids: CASNRDEGANEQFF. CDR3 DNA: TGCGCCAGCAACCGGGACGAGGGGGCGAATGAGCAGTTCTTC. The chain couples TRBV5-1 to TRBJ2-1, with 7 positions matching TRBD1. The CDR3 runs to 14 residues. J lost 7 bases, V lost 6 bases, and 10 bases had no gene match. Germline V gene sequence: CDR1 SGHRS, CDR2 YFSETQ.

Written as DNA, the CDR3 is TGTGCCAGCAGTTTATCAGGGCCCCAAAACATTCAGTACTTC. Its protein product is CASSLSGPQNIQYF. The chain combines TRBV28 with TRBJ2-4, with D possibly TRBD1 on 5 matching bases. The CDR3 spans 14 residues. Trimming pared 1 base from V and 5 bases from J, leaving 9 bases between. CDR1 is MDHEN, CDR2 SYDVKM, per germline.

V gene TRBV6-6 combines with J gene TRBJ2-3; D ambiguous. V was trimmed by 7 bases and J by 4 bases, leaving 9 bases between them. CDR3 length: 12 amino acids. Looked up from germline, CDR1 is MNHNY and CDR2 is SVGAGI (reference sequence). CDR3 coding DNA: TGTGCCAGCAATAAACAATCAGATACGCAGTATTTT. Protein: CASNKQSDTQYF.

The J gene is TRBJ2-3, the V gene TRBV7-8; a weak D match, TRBD1 (6 bases). The V end lost 3 bases, the J end lost 4 bases, and 14 bases lay between the germline ends. Germline CDR1 is SGHVS and CDR2 is FQNEAQ. CDR3 size: 15 residues. CDR3 DNA sequence: TGTGCCAGCAGCTTTGTTACAGGGCCGGCAGATACGCAGTATTTT. It specifies CASSFVTGPADTQYF.

The chain recombines TRBV5-1 with TRBJ1-2, with a weak D call TRBD1 (6 bases). The V end was cut by 4 bases, the J end by 2 bases, with 9 bases between. The germline gives CDR1 SGHRS, CDR2 YFSETQ. CDR3 length: 13 amino acids. CDR3 bases: TGCGCCAGCAGCCGAGGACAGAACTATGGCTACACCTTC. It specifies CASSRGQNYGYTF.

This clone was observed a few times. This sequence joins TRBV7-9 and TRBJ2-1, with 9 bases lining up with TRBD1. The CDR3 runs 17 residues. Trimming at V came to 5 bases and at J to 1 base, leaving 9 bases not matched to a gene. Per the germline V gene, CDR1 is SEHNR and CDR2 is FQNEAQ (reference sequence). The CDR3 region is CASSPPSDRGSYNEQFF. CDR3 DNA sequence: TGTGCCAGCAGCCCGCCCTCGGACAGGGGTTCCTACAATGAGCAGTTCTTC. The whole variable domain, remainder taken from reference TRBV7-9 and TRBJ2-1, is DTGVSQNPRHKITKRGQNVTFRCDPISEHNRLYWYRQTLGQGPEFLTYFQNEAQLEKSRLLSDRFSAERPKGSFSTLEIQRTEQGDSAMYLCASSPPSDRGSYNEQFFGPGTRLTVL.

The genes are TRBV3-1 (or the pseudogene TRBV3-2) and TRBJ2-3, with 12 bases identical to TRBD2. The germline V gene has CDR1 LGHDT and CDR2 YNNKEL (reference sequence). V was pared by 1 base and J by 6 bases, with 8 bases of the junction left unmatched. The CDR3 sequence is 17 residues long. The CDR3 region has the DNA TGTGCCAGCAGCCAAGTCCCTCCTCTAGCGGGAGGGGATACGCAGTATTTT. This encodes CASSQVPPLAGGDTQYF.

The chain links TRBV25-1 to TRBJ1-1; 8 bases line up with TRBD1. Germline CDR1 reads MGHDK; CDR2 reads SYGVNS. The ends lost 6 bases at V and 11 bases at J; junction bases unmatched: 14. This CDR3 comprises 14 residues. DNA of the CDR3: TGTGCCAGCAGCGAAGCGGGGCAGGGGGCGCGGGCTTTCTTT. As protein: CASSEAGQGARAFF.

In this sample, this clone turned up a few times. The genes are TRBV5-8 and TRBJ1-5; weak D call: TRBD1 (5 bases). The CDR3 runs to 14 residues. Per germline, CDR1 SGHTS and CDR2 YDEGEE. V dropped 4 bases and J dropped 11 bases, with 19 bases sitting between them. Here the CDR3 DNA reads TGTGCCAGCAGCCCACGCCATGGCAGGGAGGCCCAGCATTTT. Its protein is CASSPRHGREAQHF.

This chain connects TRBV5-1 to TRBJ1-2, with D tentatively TRBD1 (5 bases). Germline lookup yields CDR1 SGHRS and CDR2 YFSETQ. This CDR3 region has 13 residues. Trimming cost V 1 base and J 8 bases, with 12 bases left between them. CDR3 amino acids: CASSLIRDGGYTF. The CDR3 DNA reads as TGCGCCAGCAGCTTGATCAGGGATGGAGGCTACACCTTC. Full variable domain (remainder filled in from reference TRBV5-1 and TRBJ1-2): KAGVTQTPRYLIKTRGQQVTLSCSPISGHRSVSWYQQTPGQGLQFLFEYFSETQRNKGNFPGRFSGRQFSNSRSEMNVSTLELGDSALYLCASSLIRDGGYTFGSGTRLTVV.

The CDR3 DNA reads as TGTGCCAGCAGTGAACTTCGCGCTGTTAACGCTGAAGCTTTCTTT. Its translation: CASSELRAVNAEAFF. The rearrangement uses TRBV2 and TRBJ1-1, with D uncertain. Trimming stripped 2 bases from V and 6 bases from J, with 16 bases between. CDR1 and CDR2 from the germline V gene are SNHLY and FYNNEI. The CDR3 length is 15 residues.

V and J are TRBV6-1 and TRBJ2-7, with 9 bases identical to TRBD1. CDR3 length equals 15 residues. J was trimmed by 4 bases and V by 0 bases; bases with no gene match: 4. Looked up from germline, CDR1 is MNHNS and CDR2 is SASEGT. The CDR3 loop reads CASSEAGTGTYEQYF. The CDR3 DNA follows: TGTGCCAGCAGTGAAGCCGGGACAGGGACGTACGAGCAGTACTTC.

The chain is built from TRBV5-5 and TRBJ1-4; TRBD1 matches at 9 bases. Trimming at V came to 4 bases and at J to 6 bases, leaving 10 bases not matched to a gene. This CDR3 is 16 amino acids long. Germline V gene lookup returns CDR1 SGHKS and CDR2 YYEKEE (reference sequence). The CDR3 protein is CASSGRDRVFDEKLFF. DNA for the CDR3: TGTGCCAGCAGCGGCCGGGACAGGGTTTTCGATGAAAAACTGTTTTTT.

This chain connects TRBV18 to TRBJ1-1; 7 nucleotides line up with TRBD1. The CDR3 extends over 14 amino acids. Germline assignment: CDR1 KGHSH and CDR2 LQKENI. V was clipped by 5 bases and J by 4 bases; unmatched bases: 7. In DNA, the CDR3 is TGTGCCAGCTCAGCAGACAGGGTCGGCACTGAAGCTTTCTTT. This codes for CASSADRVGTEAFF.

The chain carries TRBV5-1 and TRBJ2-5; 12 nucleotides line up with TRBD1. Germline trimming cut 4 bases from V and 5 bases from J; bases unmatched to any gene: 3. The CDR3 contains 14 residues. CDR1 and CDR2 from the germline V gene are SGHRS and YFSETQ. CDR3 DNA sequence: TGCGCCAGCAGCAGGGACAGGGGGCAGGAGACCCAGTACTTC. As protein: CASSRDRGQETQYF.

Only one count was recorded for this clone. V gene TRBV5-1 combines with J gene TRBJ2-1, with a tentative D call TRBD1 (8 bases). There are 16 residues in the CDR3. Trimming took off 2 bases at V and 5 bases at J, with 17 bases between the two ends. Germline loops: CDR1 SGHRS, CDR2 YFSETQ. CDR3 in amino acids: CASSFETGGANNEQFF. CDR3 DNA sequence: TGCGCCAGCAGCTTTGAAACAGGGGGGGCGAACAATGAGCAGTTCTTC.

The chain employs TRBV7-3 and TRBJ1-1; D not certain. V was trimmed by 4 bases and J by 0 bases, leaving 6 bases between them. The CDR3 totals 13 residues. CDR1 is SGHTA, CDR2 FQGTGA, per germline. CDR3 sequence: CASSSHMNTEAFF. DNA for the CDR3: TGTGCCAGCAGCTCACATATGAACACTGAAGCTTTCTTT.

The DNA of the CDR3 is TGCGCCAGCAGCTCAAAGACTAGCGGGGTAGAAAATGAGCAGTTCTTC. Protein: CASSSKTSGVENEQFF. The chain has TRBV5-1 and TRBJ2-1, with 11 bases matching TRBD2. This CDR3 has 16 residues. With 3 bases clipped from V and 7 bases from J, the junction kept 9 bases outside the gene matches. Germline V gene lookup returns CDR1 SGHRS and CDR2 YFSETQ.

The J gene is TRBJ2-4, the V gene TRBV7-2; D possibly corresponds to TRBD2 (5 bases). This CDR3 has 14 amino acids. Between the trimmed V and J ends, which lost 5 bases and 2 bases, there was a span of 10 bases. Per the germline V gene, CDR1 is SGHTA and CDR2 is FQGNSA. The CDR3 coding sequence is TGTGCCAGCAGCCATAGCGCGACCAAAAACATTCAGTACTTC. This gives the protein CASSHSATKNIQYF.

The rearrangement uses TRBV4-2 and TRBJ1-4; 11 positions match TRBD1. Germline V lookup: CDR1 LGHNA, CDR2 YNFKEQ. CDR3 size: 18 residues. The V gene end was trimmed by 5 bases and the J gene end by 6 bases; junction bases not matched to a gene: 14. The CDR3 coding sequence is TGTGCCAGCAGCTGGCGGACAGGGGGCTCTGCGGAGGATGAAAAACTGTTTTTT. Protein product: CASSWRTGGSAEDEKLFF.

The chain is built from TRBV28 and TRBJ2-7; 9 bases line up with TRBD1. Per germline, CDR1 MDHEN and CDR2 SYDVKM. There are 14 residues in the CDR3. The trim removed 6 bases at V and 3 bases at J, leaving 6 bases unmatched. The CDR3: CASSRQGEVYEQYF. The CDR3 DNA reads as TGTGCCAGCAGCAGACAGGGGGAAGTCTACGAGCAGTACTTC.

This clone showed up just a few times. V gene TRBV5-1 combines with J gene TRBJ1-2, with D perhaps TRBD1 (6 bases). CDR3 length: 14 residues. Germline CDR1 SGHRS, CDR2 YFSETQ. Trimming took 4 bases from V and 2 from J, leaving 12 bases between them. The CDR3 sequence is CASSVDRSNYGYTF. For the CDR3, the DNA is TGCGCCAGCAGCGTCGACAGGAGCAACTATGGCTACACCTTC.

This chain connects TRBV9 to TRBJ1-5; D is uncertain. CDR1 and CDR2 (germline): SGDLS, YYNGEE. Trimming cost V 2 bases and J 0 bases, with 9 bases left between them. The CDR3 loop spans 15 amino acids. CDR3 sequence (DNA): TGTGCCAGCAGCGTGTCGATAGATAGCAATCAGCCCCAGCATTTT. Amino acid sequence: CASSVSIDSNQPQHF.

The table lists this clone with a few counts. The rearrangement uses TRBV29-1 and TRBJ1-2; perhaps TRBD1 as D (6 bases). CDR1 and CDR2 (germline): SQVTM, ANQGSEA. The CDR3 consists of 11 residues. V lost 7 bases, J lost 8 bases, and 14 bases lay in between. The CDR3 nucleotides are TGCAGCGCTCTCTGGGGGCGCGGCTACACCTTC. Amino acid sequence: CSALWGRGYTF.

This sequence joins TRBV28 and TRBJ1-5; D possibly corresponds to TRBD1 (5 bases). CDR3 length: 12 residues. Germline CDR1 MDHEN, CDR2 SYDVKM. Trimming left V 11 bases short and J 2 bases short, with 10 bases between. In nucleotides, the CDR3 is TGTGCCGGGGGGGGTGGCAATCAGCCCCAGCATTTT. Translated: CAGGGGNQPQHF.

V gene TRBV10-3 combines with J gene TRBJ1-2, with a tentative D call TRBD1 (5 bases). CDR3 size: 16 residues. Per germline, CDR1 ENHRY and CDR2 SYGVKD. With 0 bases removed from V and 8 bases from J, the gap between germline ends came to 19 bases. The CDR3 DNA reads TGTGCCATCAGTGAGTCGAAGGTGGAGGGGATTGGGGGCTACACCTTC. Protein sequence: CAISESKVEGIGGYTF.